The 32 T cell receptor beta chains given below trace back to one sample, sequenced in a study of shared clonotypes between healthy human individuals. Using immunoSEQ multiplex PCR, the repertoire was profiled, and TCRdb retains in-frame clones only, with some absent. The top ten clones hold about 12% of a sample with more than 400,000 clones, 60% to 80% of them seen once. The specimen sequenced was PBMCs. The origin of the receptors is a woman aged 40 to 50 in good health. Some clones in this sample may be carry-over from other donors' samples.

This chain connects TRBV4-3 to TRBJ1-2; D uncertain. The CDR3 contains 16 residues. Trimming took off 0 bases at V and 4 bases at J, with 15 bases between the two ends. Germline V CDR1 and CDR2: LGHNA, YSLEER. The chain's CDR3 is CASSQDLPRLGYGYTF. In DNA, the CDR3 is TGCGCCAGCAGCCAAGATCTCCCCAGGTTAGGCTATGGCTACACCTTC.

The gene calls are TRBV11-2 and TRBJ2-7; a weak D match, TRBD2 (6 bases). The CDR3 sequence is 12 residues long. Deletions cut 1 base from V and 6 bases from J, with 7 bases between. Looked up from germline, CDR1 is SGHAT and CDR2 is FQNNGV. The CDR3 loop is CASSLVRGEQYF. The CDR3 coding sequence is TGTGCCAGCAGCTTAGTGCGGGGCGAGCAGTACTTC.

In DNA, the CDR3 is TGTGCCAGCAGCTTAAATCGATTCTTGGGGGTTGATGAAGCTTTCTTT. Translated, it gives CASSLNRFLGVDEAFF. V gene TRBV7-3 combines with J gene TRBJ1-1, with D perhaps TRBD1 (5 bases). CDR3 size: 16 residues. Trimming removed 1 base at V and 7 bases at J, with 19 bases between. CDR1 is SGHTA and CDR2 is FQGTGA in the germline V gene.

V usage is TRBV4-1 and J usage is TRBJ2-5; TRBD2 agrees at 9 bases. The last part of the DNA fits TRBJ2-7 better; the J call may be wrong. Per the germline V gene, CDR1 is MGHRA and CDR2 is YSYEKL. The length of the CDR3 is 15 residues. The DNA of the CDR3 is TGCGCCAGCAGCCAGGCAATAGCGGGGGCCTACGAGCAGTACTTC. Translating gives CASSQAIAGAYEQYF.

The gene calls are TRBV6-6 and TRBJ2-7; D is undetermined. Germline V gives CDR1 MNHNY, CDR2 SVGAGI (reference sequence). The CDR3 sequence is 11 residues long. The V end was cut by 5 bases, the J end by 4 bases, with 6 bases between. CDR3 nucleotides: TGTGCCAGCAGTGACCTTTACGAGCAGTACTTC. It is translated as CASSDLYEQYF.

The CDR3 nucleotides read TGTGCCAGCAGCGTACCTAGCGGACCCTACAATGAGCAGTTCTTC. Its translation is CASSVPSGPYNEQFF. The chain is built from TRBV5-4 and TRBJ2-1, with 7 positions matching TRBD2. Per the germline V gene, CDR1 is SGHNT and CDR2 is YYREEE (reference sequence). V lost 4 bases and J lost 2; bases outside the gene matches: 6. The CDR3 has 15 amino acids.

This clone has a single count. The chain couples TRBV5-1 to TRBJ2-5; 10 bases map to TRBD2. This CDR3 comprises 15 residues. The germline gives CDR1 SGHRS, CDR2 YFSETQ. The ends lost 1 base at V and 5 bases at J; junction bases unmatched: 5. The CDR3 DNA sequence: TGCGCCAGCAGCTTGTTTCTAGCGGGAGCGGAGACCCAGTACTTC. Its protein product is CASSLFLAGAETQYF.

In DNA form, the CDR3 reads TGTGCCAGCAGTGAAGGGACAGTCCTTATCTATGGCTACACCTTC. This gives the protein CASSEGTVLIYGYTF. The V call is TRBV2, the J call TRBJ1-2; possible D gene TRBD1, 6 bases. Germline V gene sequence: CDR1 SNHLY, CDR2 FYNNEI. The length of the CDR3 is 15 residues. V shed 1 base and J shed 4 bases, with 13 bases lying between them.

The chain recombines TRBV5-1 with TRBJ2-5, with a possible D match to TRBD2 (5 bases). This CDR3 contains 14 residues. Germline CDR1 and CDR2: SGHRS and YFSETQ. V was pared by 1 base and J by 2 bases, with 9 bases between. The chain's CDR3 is CASSLFSAQETQYF. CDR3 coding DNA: TGCGCCAGCAGCTTGTTTAGCGCTCAAGAGACCCAGTACTTC.

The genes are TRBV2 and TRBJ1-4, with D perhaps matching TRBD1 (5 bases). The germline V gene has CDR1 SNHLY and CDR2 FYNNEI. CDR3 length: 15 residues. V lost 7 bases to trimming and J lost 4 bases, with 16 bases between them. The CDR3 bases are TGTGCCAGCACTTTACTCAGGGCGGTTAATGAAAAACTGTTTTTT. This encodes CASTLLRAVNEKLFF. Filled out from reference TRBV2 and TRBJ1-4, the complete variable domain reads EPEVTQTPSHQVTQMGQEVILRCVPISNHLYFYWYRQILGQKVEFLVSFYNNEISEKSEIFDDQFSVERPDGSNFTLKIRSTKLEDSAMYFCASTLLRAVNEKLFFGSGTQLSVL.

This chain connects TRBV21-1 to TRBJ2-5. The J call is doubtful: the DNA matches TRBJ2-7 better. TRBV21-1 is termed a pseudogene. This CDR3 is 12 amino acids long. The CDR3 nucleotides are TGTGCCAGCCAGGAGCCGACCTACGAGCAGTACTTC. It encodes CASQEPTYEQYF.

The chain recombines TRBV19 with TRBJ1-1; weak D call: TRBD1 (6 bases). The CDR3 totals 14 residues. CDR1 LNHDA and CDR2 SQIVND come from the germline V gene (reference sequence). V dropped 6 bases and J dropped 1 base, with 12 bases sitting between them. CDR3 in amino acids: CASRLGQTNTEAFF. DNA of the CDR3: TGTGCCAGTAGACTAGGACAGACGAACACTGAAGCTTTCTTT.

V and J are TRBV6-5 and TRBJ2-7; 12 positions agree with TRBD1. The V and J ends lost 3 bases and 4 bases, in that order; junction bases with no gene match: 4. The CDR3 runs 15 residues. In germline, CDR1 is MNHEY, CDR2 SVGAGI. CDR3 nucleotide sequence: TGTGCCAGCAGTTATCCGGGACAGGGGGCTTACGAGCAGTACTTC. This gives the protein CASSYPGQGAYEQYF.

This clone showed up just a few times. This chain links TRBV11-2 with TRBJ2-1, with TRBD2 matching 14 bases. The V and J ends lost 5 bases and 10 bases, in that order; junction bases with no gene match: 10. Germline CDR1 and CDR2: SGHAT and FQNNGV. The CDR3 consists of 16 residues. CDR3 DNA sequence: TGTGCCAGCAGCCTCCGACTAGCGGGAGGGCTGGGGGAGCAGTTCTTC. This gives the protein CASSLRLAGGLGEQFF.

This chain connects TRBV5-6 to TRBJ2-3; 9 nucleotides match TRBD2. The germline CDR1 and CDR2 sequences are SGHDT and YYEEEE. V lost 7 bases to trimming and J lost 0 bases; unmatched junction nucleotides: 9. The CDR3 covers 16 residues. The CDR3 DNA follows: TGTGCCAGCGGATCCGGGACTAGCAAAAGCACAGATACGCAGTATTTT. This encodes CASGSGTSKSTDTQYF.

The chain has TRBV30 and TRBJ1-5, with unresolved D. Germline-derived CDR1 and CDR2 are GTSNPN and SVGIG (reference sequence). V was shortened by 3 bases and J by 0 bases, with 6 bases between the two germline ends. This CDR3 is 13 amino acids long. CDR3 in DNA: TGTGCCTGGAGGGGGAGTAGCAATCAGCCCCAGCATTTT. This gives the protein CAWRGSSNQPQHF. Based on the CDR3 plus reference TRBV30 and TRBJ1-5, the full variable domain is SQTIHQWPATLVQPVGSPLSLECTVEGTSNPNLYWYRQAAGRGLQLLFYSVGIGQISSEVPQNLSASRPQDRQFILSSKKLLLSDSGFYLCAWRGSSNQPQHFGDGTRLSIL.

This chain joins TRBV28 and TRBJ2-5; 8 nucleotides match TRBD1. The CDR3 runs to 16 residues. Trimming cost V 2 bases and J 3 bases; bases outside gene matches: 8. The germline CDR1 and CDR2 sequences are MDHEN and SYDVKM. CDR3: CASSLGEAGGEETQYF. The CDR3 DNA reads TGTGCCAGCAGTTTAGGCGAGGCAGGGGGCGAAGAGACCCAGTACTTC. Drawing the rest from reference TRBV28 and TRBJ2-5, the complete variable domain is DVKVTQSSRYLVKRTGEKVFLECVQDMDHENMFWYRQDPGLGLRLIYFSYDVKMKEKGDIPEGYSVSREKKERFSLILESASTNQTSMYLCASSLGEAGGEETQYFGPGTRLLVL.

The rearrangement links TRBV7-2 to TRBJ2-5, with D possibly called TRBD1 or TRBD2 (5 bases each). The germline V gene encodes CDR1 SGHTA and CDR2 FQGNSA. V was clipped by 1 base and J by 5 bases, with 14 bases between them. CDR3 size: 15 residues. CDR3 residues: CASSLEAGWGETQYF. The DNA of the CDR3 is TGTGCCAGCAGCTTAGAGGCAGGGTGGGGGGAGACCCAGTACTTC.

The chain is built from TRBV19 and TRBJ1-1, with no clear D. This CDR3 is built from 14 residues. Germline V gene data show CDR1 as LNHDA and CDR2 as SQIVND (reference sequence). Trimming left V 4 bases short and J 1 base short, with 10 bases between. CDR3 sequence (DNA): TGTGCCAGTAGTACCACTTCAGGGAACACTGAAGCTTTCTTT. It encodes CASSTTSGNTEAFF.

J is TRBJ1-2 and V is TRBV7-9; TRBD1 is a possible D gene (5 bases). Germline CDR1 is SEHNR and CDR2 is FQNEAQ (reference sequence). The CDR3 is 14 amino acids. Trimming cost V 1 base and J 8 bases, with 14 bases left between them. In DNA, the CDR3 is TGTGCCAGCAGCTTAGGGACAACTGGAGGGGGCTACACCTTC. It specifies CASSLGTTGGGYTF.

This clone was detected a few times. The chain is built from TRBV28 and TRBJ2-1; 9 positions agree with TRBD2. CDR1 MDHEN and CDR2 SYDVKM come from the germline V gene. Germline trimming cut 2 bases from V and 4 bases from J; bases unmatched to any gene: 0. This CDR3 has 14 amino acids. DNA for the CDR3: TGTGCCAGCAGTTTAGCGGGAGGGTACAATGAGCAGTTCTTC. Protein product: CASSLAGGYNEQFF.

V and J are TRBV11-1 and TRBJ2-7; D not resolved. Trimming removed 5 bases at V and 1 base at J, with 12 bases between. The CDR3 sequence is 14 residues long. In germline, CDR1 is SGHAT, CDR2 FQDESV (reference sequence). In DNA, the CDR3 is TGTGCCAGCAGCCCCATCGGGCTTTCCTACGAGCAGTACTTC. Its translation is CASSPIGLSYEQYF.

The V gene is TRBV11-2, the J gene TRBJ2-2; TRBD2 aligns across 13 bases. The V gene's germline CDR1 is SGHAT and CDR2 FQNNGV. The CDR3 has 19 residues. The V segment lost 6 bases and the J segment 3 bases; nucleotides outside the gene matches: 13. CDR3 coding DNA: TGTGCCAGCAGAAGGATACTAGCGGGAGGGCCGACGGACACCGGGGAGCTGTTTTTT. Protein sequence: CASRRILAGGPTDTGELFF.

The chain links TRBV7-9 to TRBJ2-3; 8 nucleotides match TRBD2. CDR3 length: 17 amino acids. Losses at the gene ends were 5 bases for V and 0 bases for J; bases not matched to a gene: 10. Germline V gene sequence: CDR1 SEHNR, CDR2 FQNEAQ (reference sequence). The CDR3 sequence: CASSPDLAGSSTDTQYF. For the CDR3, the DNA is TGTGCCAGCAGCCCCGATTTAGCGGGGTCTAGCACAGATACGCAGTATTTT.

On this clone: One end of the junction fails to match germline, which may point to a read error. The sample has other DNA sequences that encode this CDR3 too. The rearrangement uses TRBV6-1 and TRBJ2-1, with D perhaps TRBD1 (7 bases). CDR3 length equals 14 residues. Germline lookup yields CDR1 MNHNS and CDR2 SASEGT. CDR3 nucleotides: TGTGCCAGCAGAGAAGCAGGGGGGTGGAATGAGCAGTTCTTC. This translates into CASREAGGWNEQFF.

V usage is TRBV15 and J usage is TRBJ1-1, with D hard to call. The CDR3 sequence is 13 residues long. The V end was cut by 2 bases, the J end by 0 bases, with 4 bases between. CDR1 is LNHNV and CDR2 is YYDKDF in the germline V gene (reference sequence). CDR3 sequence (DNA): TGTGCCACCAGCAGAATTATGAACACTGAAGCTTTCTTT. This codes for CATSRIMNTEAFF.

The CDR3 protein is CASSLVSGSLADTQYF. The CDR3 nucleotides read TGTGCCAGCAGCTTAGTTAGCGGGAGTCTCGCAGATACGCAGTATTTT. The chain joins TRBV7-8 to TRBJ2-3; TRBD2 matches 9 bases. V shed 1 base, J shed 4 bases, and the junction held 6 bases outside the gene matches. The CDR3 sequence is 16 residues long. Germline CDR1 and CDR2: SGHVS and FQNEAQ.

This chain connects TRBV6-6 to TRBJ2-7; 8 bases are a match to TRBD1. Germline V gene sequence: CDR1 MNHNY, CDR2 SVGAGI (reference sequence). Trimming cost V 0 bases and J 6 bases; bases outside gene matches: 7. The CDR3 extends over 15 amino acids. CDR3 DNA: TGTGCCAGCAGTTACTCTCTGGGACAGGCGCTCGAGCAGTACTTC. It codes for CASSYSLGQALEQYF.

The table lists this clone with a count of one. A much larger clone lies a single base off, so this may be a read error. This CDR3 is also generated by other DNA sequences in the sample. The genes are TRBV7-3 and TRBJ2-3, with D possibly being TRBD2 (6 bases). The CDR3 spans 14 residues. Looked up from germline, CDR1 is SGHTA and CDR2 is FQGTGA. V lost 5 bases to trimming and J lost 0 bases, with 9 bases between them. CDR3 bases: TGTGCCAGCAGCCCCGGGACTAGCACAGATACGCAGTATTTT. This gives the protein CASSPGTSTDTQYF. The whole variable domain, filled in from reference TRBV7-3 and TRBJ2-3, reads GAGVSQTPSNKVTEKGKYVELRCDPISGHTALYWYRQSLGQGPEFLIYFQGTGAADDSGLPNDRFFAVRPEGSVSTLKIQRTERGDSAVYLCASSPGTSTDTQYFGPGTRLTVL.

CDR3 loop: CASSFGGNGYTF. CDR3 nucleotides: TGCGCCAGCAGCTTTGGAGGGAATGGCTACACCTTC. The chain employs TRBV5-1 and TRBJ1-2, with D uncertain. Per the germline V gene, CDR1 is SGHRS and CDR2 is YFSETQ. V lost 2 bases to trimming and J lost 6 bases, with 8 bases between them. This CDR3 region has 12 residues.

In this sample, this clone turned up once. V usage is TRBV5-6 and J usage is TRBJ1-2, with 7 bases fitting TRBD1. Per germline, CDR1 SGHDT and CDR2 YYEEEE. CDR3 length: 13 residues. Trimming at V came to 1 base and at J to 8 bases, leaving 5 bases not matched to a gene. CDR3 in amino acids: CASSLSGGRGYTF. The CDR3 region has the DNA TGTGCCAGCAGCTTGTCAGGGGGTCGAGGCTACACCTTC.

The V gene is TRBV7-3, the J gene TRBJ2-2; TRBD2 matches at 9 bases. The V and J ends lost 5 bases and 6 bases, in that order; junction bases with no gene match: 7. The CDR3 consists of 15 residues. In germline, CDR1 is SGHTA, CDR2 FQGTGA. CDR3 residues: CASSPGRGGAGELFF. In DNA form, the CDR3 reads TGTGCCAGCAGCCCCGGGCGGGGGGGAGCCGGGGAGCTGTTTTTT.